The 21 T cell receptor beta chains listed next were all sequenced from one sample in a study of response to subunit inactivated influenza vaccine (dated by TCRdb to 2017 to 2018). Receptor amplification or capture employed RT-PCR. These reads were obtained on an Illumina HiSeq 2500. The public reads were reanalyzed by TCRdb: fastp trimming at Q25, MiXCR alignment, in-frame beta chains only. A single entry per CDR3 protein holds the most common genes and DNA from its merged rows. The sample records about 620,000 distinct CDR3 sequences, over 9.5% of which are singletons. 10% of the sample goes to the ten largest clones. The source material was PBMCs from blood, sampled on the day of vaccination. These receptor sequences come from a man between 50 and 59 years old who received an inactivated influenza vaccine. Donor details come from another sample of the same person, matched by shared clones.

This clonotype was detected a few times. J is TRBJ1-3 and V is TRBV12-3 or TRBV12-4, with 9 nucleotides matching TRBD1. The CDR3 extends over 14 amino acids. After removal of 5 bases from V and 5 bases from J, the junction contained 4 bases not matched to a gene. CDR3 nucleotides: TGTGCCAGCAGTCTGGACAGGGGAAGAAACACCATATATTTT. Translated, it gives CASSLDRGRNTIYF.

This clonotype showed up just a few times. This sequence joins TRBV7-6 and TRBJ2-7; possibly TRBD1 for D (6 bases). V was trimmed by 5 bases and J by 4 bases, leaving 15 bases between them. This CDR3 region has 14 residues. Germline V CDR1 and CDR2: SGHVS, FNYEAQ. This chain's CDR3 is CASSRASTGYEQYF. The CDR3 nucleotides read TGTGCCAGCAGCCGAGCCTCCACAGGGTACGAGCAGTACTTC.

The chain employs TRBV20-1 and TRBJ1-1; TRBD1 might be the D (5 bases). Germline-derived CDR1 and CDR2 are DFQATT and SNEGSKA (reference sequence). The CDR3 covers 14 residues. Between the trimmed V and J ends, which lost 5 bases and 5 bases, there was a span of 18 bases. CDR3 in DNA: TGCAGTGCTCCCGACTTCAGGGTGAGGACTGAAGCTTTCTTT. This translates into CSAPDFRVRTEAFF.

This clonotype has just a few counts. The rearrangement joins TRBV15 to TRBJ2-7; 8 bases match TRBD1. V shed 5 bases and J 6 bases; nucleotides not matched to a gene: 6. The CDR3 loop spans 13 amino acids. The germline V gene encodes CDR1 LNHNV and CDR2 YYDKDF (reference sequence). CDR3 loop: CATSGRTGSEQYF. Written as DNA, the CDR3 is TGTGCCACCAGCGGCCGGACAGGGAGCGAGCAGTACTTC.

This clonotype has at least ten counts. The V call is TRBV7-2, the J call TRBJ2-5; 13 bases line up with TRBD2. The closer fit of TRBJ2-3 to the DNA end suggests the J call may be wrong. Germline CDR1 and CDR2: SGHTA and FQGNSA. CDR3 size: 15 residues. CDR3 nucleotide sequence: TGTGCCAGCAGCTTAGGACTAGCGGGAGGTGGTACGCAGTATTTT. This codes for CASSLGLAGGGTQYF.

The sample holds many counts of this clonotype. This chain uses TRBV5-1 with TRBJ2-7; TRBD1 is a possible D gene (6 bases). The CDR3 is made up of 15 amino acids. Deletions cut 2 bases from V and 3 bases from J, with 15 bases between. CDR1 and CDR2 from the germline V gene are SGHRS and YFSETQ. The CDR3 sequence is CASSFQQGLSYEQYF. DNA of the CDR3: TGCGCCAGCAGCTTCCAACAGGGCCTTAGCTACGAGCAGTACTTC.

This clonotype has a handful of counts. CDR3: CASSLAHWTTYNEQFF. The DNA for the CDR3 is TGTGCCAGCAGCTTAGCGCACTGGACGACCTACAATGAGCAGTTCTTC. The V gene is TRBV7-6, the J gene TRBJ2-1; D is undetermined. The germline V and J ends were trimmed by 0 bases and 2 bases, with 11 bases remaining between them. The CDR3 sequence is 16 residues long. Germline V gene lookup returns CDR1 SGHVS and CDR2 FNYEAQ.

This clonotype was picked up a small number of times. J is TRBJ1-6 and V is TRBV3-1; D might be TRBD1 (6 bases). V lost 1 base and J 9 bases, leaving 16 bases between the germline ends. Germline CDR1 is LGHDT and CDR2 is YNNKEL (reference sequence). The CDR3 is 16 amino acids. The CDR3 DNA follows: TGTGCCAGCAGCCAAGCTACGATCGGGGGCACTTCACCCCTCCACTTT. Translation gives CASSQATIGGTSPLHF.

The sample holds a few counts of this clonotype. V is TRBV6-6 and J is TRBJ1-2; tentative D call: TRBD1 (6 bases). Trimming took off 7 bases at V and 8 bases at J, with 17 bases between the two ends. CDR1 and CDR2 from the germline V gene are MNHNY and SVGAGI (reference sequence). CDR3 length: 13 amino acids. The CDR3 DNA sequence: TGTGCCAGCAACCCTCAACAGGGTTACGGCTACACCTTC. Translation gives CASNPQQGYGYTF.

Only a few counts were recorded for this clonotype. The chain carries TRBV12-3 or TRBV12-4 and TRBJ1-6; 7 positions agree with TRBD1. The CDR3 sequence is 15 residues long. V lost 6 bases and J lost 2; bases outside the gene matches: 4. CDR3 protein: CASRLDRTYNSPLHF. In nucleotides, the CDR3 is TGTGCCAGCAGGCTGGACAGGACCTATAATTCACCCCTCCACTTT.

The gene calls are TRBV5-1 and TRBJ1-2, with a tentative D call TRBD1 (6 bases). The CDR3 totals 15 residues. Germline V lookup: CDR1 SGHRS, CDR2 YFSETQ. Trimming cost V 0 bases and J 5 bases, with 14 bases left between them. Here the CDR3 reads CASSLDPGAGYGYTF. The CDR3 coding sequence is TGCGCCAGCAGCTTGGACCCGGGGGCAGGGTATGGCTACACCTTC.

This clonotype has more than one count but fewer than ten. V is TRBV7-3 and J is TRBJ2-1; weak D call: TRBD1 (5 bases). V was shortened by 1 base and J by 0 bases, with 10 bases between the two germline ends. Germline CDR1 and CDR2: SGHTA and FQGTGA. The CDR3 covers 16 residues. The CDR3 is CASSLRLGDSYNEQFF. In nucleotides, the CDR3 is TGTGCCAGCAGCTTAAGGCTAGGGGACTCCTACAATGAGCAGTTCTTC.

V usage is TRBV28 and J usage is TRBJ2-5; a weak D match, TRBD1 (6 bases). In germline, CDR1 is MDHEN, CDR2 SYDVKM. V gave up 1 base and J gave up 1 base, with 16 bases separating them. The CDR3 covers 17 residues. The CDR3: CASSLLTGRTPQETQYF. The CDR3 DNA is TGTGCCAGCAGTTTATTGACAGGCCGTACCCCCCAAGAGACCCAGTACTTC. The variable domain in full, completed from reference TRBV28 and TRBJ2-5, reads DVKVTQSSRYLVKRTGEKVFLECVQDMDHENMFWYRQDPGLGLRLIYFSYDVKMKEKGDIPEGYSVSREKKERFSLILESASTNQTSMYLCASSLLTGRTPQETQYFGPGTRLLVL.

The CDR3 sequence is CASSLVAASTDTQYF. CDR3 DNA: TGTGCCAGCAGCTTGGTTGCAGCTAGCACAGATACGCAGTATTTT. The genes are TRBV7-9 and TRBJ2-3; D remains ambiguous. Per germline, CDR1 SEHNR and CDR2 FQNEAQ (reference sequence). This CDR3 has 15 residues. V was trimmed by 3 bases and J by 0 bases, leaving 10 bases between them.

This clonotype was found a few times. The chain employs TRBV7-2 and TRBJ2-4; tentatively, D is TRBD1 (5 bases). There are 16 residues in the CDR3. Per germline, CDR1 SGHTA and CDR2 FQGNSA. V was trimmed by 1 base and J by 6 bases, leaving 16 bases between them. CDR3 DNA: TGTGCCAGCAGCTTAGTCGGAATAGGGGTGAGAAACATTCAGTACTTC. Protein: CASSLVGIGVRNIQYF. Looking up the rest from reference TRBV7-2 and TRBJ2-4 gives the full variable domain: GAGVSQSPSNKVTEKGKDVELRCDPISGHTALYWYRQSLGQGLEFLIYFQGNSAPDKSGLPSDRFSAERTGGSVSTLTIQRTQQEDSAVYLCASSLVGIGVRNIQYFGAGTRLSVL.

This sequence joins TRBV27 and TRBJ1-6; D possibly corresponds to TRBD1 (6 bases). Germline-derived CDR1 and CDR2 are MNHEY and SMNVEV (reference sequence). V was pared by 6 bases and J by 0 bases, with 12 bases between. The CDR3 runs to 16 residues. CDR3 nucleotides: TGTGCCAGCAGAGGGACACCTAGCTCCTATAATTCACCCCTCCACTTT. Its translation: CASRGTPSSYNSPLHF.

The J gene is TRBJ2-4, the V gene TRBV20-1, with D tentatively TRBD1 (7 bases). The V gene lost 3 bases and the J gene lost 0 bases, with 12 bases spanning the gap. The germline CDR1 and CDR2 sequences are DFQATT and SNEGSKA (reference sequence). The CDR3 sequence is 15 residues long. CDR3 region: CSASRQGLAKNIQYF. CDR3 nucleotides: TGCAGTGCTAGTAGACAGGGACTAGCCAAAAACATTCAGTACTTC.

This clonotype was seen many times. V gene TRBV7-9 combines with J gene TRBJ1-5; tentatively, D is TRBD1 (5 bases). The CDR3 consists of 15 residues. The germline V gene encodes CDR1 SEHNR and CDR2 FQNEAQ (reference sequence). Between the trimmed V and J ends, which lost 1 base and 5 bases, there was a span of 12 bases. The CDR3 coding sequence is TGTGCCAGCAGCTTAGTGGGCAGGGAAGATCAGCCCCAGCATTTT. It specifies CASSLVGREDQPQHF.

This clonotype was seen a handful of times. The chain is built from TRBV15 and TRBJ2-7; D is perhaps TRBD1 or TRBD2 (6 bases each). Germline loops: CDR1 LNHNV, CDR2 YYDKDF (reference sequence). This CDR3 comprises 15 residues. V dropped 5 bases and J dropped 2 bases, with 16 bases sitting between them. The DNA for the CDR3 is TGTGCCACCAGCCAGGGGCGAGGAGGGGCCTACGAGCAGTACTTC. It translates to CATSQGRGGAYEQYF. Using reference TRBV15 and TRBJ2-7 for the parts outside the CDR3, the full variable domain is DAMVIQNPRYQVTQFGKPVTLSCSQTLNHNVMYWYQQKSSQAPKLLFHYYDKDFNNEADTPDNFQSRRPNTSFCFLDIRSPGLGDTAMYLCATSQGRGGAYEQYFGPGTRLTVT.

This clonotype was observed a few times. The rearrangement links TRBV27 to TRBJ2-4; TRBD1 is a possible D gene (6 bases). V lost 6 bases, J lost 7 bases, and 16 bases lay in between. The CDR3 runs to 14 residues. The V gene's germline CDR1 is MNHEY and CDR2 SMNVEV (reference sequence). CDR3: CASSLRDNGNIQYF. In DNA, the CDR3 is TGTGCCAGCAGCCTCCGGGACAATGGGAACATTCAGTACTTC.

The chain is built from TRBV10-3 and TRBJ2-7, with TRBD2 matching 12 bases. After removal of 6 bases from V and 3 bases from J, the junction contained 18 bases not matched to a gene. There are 19 residues in the CDR3. CDR1 and CDR2 (germline): ENHRY, SYGVKD. The CDR3 is CAIRPGGGSTSGSFYEQYF. The CDR3 DNA is TGTGCCATCAGGCCCGGGGGGGGTTCGACTAGCGGGAGTTTCTACGAGCAGTACTTC.